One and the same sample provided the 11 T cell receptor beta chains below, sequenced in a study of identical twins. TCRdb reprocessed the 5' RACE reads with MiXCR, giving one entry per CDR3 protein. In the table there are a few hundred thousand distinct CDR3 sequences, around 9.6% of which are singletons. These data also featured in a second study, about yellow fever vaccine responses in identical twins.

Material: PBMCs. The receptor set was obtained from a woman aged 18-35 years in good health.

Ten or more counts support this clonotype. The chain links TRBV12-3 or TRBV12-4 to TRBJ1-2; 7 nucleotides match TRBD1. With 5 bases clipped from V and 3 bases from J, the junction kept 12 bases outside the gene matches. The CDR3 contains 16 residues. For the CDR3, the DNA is TGTGCCAGCAGTGCCCGGGACAGCGCCTGGGACTATGGCTACACCTTC. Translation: CASSARDSAWDYGYTF.

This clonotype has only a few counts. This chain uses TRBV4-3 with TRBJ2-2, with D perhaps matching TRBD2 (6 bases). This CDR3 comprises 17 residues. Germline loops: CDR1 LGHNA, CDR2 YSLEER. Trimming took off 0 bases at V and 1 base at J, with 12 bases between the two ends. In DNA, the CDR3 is TGCGCCAGCAGCCAAGATCTTGGAGGGATGAACACCGGGGAGCTGTTTTTT. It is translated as CASSQDLGGMNTGELFF.

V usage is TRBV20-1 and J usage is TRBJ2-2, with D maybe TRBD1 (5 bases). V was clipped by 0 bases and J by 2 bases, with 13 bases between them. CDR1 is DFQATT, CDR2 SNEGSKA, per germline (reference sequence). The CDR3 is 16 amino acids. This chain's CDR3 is CSARDDATVNTGELFF. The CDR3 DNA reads TGCAGTGCTAGAGATGATGCGACAGTTAACACCGGGGAGCTGTTTTTT.

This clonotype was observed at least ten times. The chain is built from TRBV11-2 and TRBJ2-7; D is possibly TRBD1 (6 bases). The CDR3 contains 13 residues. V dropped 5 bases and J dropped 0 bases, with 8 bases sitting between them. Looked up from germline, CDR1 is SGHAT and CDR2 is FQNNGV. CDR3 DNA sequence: TGTGCCAGCAGCGGGGACAACTCCTACGAGCAGTACTTC. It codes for CASSGDNSYEQYF.

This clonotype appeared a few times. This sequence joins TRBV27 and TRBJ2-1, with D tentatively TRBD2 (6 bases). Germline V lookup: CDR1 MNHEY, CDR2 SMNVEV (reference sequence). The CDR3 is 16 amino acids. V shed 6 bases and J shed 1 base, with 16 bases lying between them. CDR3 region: CASRVLAVGSYNEQFF. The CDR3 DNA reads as TGTGCCAGCAGAGTCTTAGCGGTCGGGTCCTACAATGAGCAGTTCTTC.

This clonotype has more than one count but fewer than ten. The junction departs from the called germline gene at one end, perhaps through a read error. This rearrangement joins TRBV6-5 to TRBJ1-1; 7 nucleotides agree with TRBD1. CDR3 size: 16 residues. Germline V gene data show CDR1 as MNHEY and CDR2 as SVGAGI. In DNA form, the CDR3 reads TGTGCCAGCAGATACTACTCGGGACAGAGAAACACTGAAGCTTTCTTT. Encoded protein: CASRYYSGQRNTEAFF.

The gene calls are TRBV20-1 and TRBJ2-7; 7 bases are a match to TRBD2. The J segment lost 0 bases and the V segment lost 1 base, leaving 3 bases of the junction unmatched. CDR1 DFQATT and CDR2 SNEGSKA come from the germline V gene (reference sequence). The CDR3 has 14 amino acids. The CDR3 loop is CSARVLAASYEQYF. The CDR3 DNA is TGCAGTGCTAGAGTTCTAGCGGCCTCCTACGAGCAGTACTTC.

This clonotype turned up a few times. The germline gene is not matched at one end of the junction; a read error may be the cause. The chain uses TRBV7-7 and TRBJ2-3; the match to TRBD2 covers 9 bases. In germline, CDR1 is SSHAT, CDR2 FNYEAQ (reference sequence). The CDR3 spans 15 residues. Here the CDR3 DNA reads TGTGCTAGCAGCCCCGGACTAGCGAACACAGATACGCAGTATTTT. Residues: CASSPGLANTDTQYF.

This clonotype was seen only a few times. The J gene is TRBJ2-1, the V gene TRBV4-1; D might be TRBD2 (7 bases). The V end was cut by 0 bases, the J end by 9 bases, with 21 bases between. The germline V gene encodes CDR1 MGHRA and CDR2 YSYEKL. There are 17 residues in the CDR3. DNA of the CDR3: TGCGCCAGCAGCCAAGATCCGGGGGGCCGTGGTGCGAGTGAGCAGTTCTTC. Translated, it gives CASSQDPGGRGASEQFF.

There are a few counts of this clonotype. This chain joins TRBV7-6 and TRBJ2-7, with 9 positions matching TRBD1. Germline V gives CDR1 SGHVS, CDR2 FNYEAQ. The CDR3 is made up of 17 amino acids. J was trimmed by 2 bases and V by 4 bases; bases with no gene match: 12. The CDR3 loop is CASSSLSPGQGPYEQYF. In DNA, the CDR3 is TGTGCCAGCAGCTCTCTCTCCCCGGGACAGGGTCCCTACGAGCAGTACTTC.

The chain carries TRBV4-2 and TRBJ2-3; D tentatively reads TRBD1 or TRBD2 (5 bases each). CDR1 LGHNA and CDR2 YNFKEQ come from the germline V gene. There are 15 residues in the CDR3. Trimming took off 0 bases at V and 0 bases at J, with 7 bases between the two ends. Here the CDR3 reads CASSQDGASTDTQYF. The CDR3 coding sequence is TGTGCCAGCAGCCAAGACGGGGCGAGCACAGATACGCAGTATTTT.